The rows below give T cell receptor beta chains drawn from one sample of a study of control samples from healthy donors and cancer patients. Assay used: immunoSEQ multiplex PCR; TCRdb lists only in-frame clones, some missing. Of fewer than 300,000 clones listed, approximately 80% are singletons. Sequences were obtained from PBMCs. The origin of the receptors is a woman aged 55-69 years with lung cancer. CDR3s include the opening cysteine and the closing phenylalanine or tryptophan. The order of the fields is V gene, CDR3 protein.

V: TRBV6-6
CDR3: CASTRLAGGDNEQFF

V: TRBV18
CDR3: CASSPPQGKGGYTF

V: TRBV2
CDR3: CASSEARGFGAFF

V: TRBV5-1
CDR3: CASSLRVTYEQYF

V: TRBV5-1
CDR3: CASSEGKRTDTQYF

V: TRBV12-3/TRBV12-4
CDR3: CASSFGGGQPQHF

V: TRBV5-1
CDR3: CASSFTHPGNTEAFF

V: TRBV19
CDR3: CASSPTTGTIYEQYF

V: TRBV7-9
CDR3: CASSPSRVETQYF

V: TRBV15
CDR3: CATSRTDRYNEQFF

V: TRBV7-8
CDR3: CASSLVDSLPNQPQHF

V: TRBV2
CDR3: CASSRLRGQGETQYF